The sample holds many counts of the clone carrying this T cell receptor (beta chain). The antigen is unknown. This sample stems from a study of breast tumors, draining lymph nodes, adjacent tissues. Breast cancer patients provided tissue from their axillary draining lymph nodes. Study-level findings and limits: Findings are consistent with lymph node origin and intratumoral expansion of most tumor T cells. Compared with lymph nodes, tumors were less diverse; compared with nontumor tissue, more. That most tumor T cells come from lymph nodes remained unproven.

One entry per CDR3 protein results from TCRdb running MiXCR on the multiplex PCR reads. In the table there are under 250,000 distinct CDR3 sequences, approximately 31% of which are singletons. Germline V gives CDR1 SGHRS, CDR2 YFSETQ. The CDR3 spans 16 residues. V lost 0 bases and J 5 bases, leaving 16 bases between the germline ends. The chain uses TRBV5-1 and TRBJ2-3; maybe TRBD1 (6 bases). Source material: axillary lymph node tissue. The sequence derives from a female donor with breast cancer. Some clones in this sample may be carry-over from other donors' samples. In DNA, the CDR3 is TGCGCCAGCAGCTTGGTTCGTCAGGGCAGGGGAGATACGCAGTATTTT. Its protein product is CASSLVRQGRGDTQYF.